This T cell receptor beta chain comes out of a study of PD-1 blockade in classical Hodgkin lymphoma. Background on the study: Intravenous infusions of nivolumab 3 mg/kg reached patients every 2 weeks. Study outcomes and limitations: The drivers behind the repertoire differences, possibly disease activity or prior therapy, remain undefined.

Comment on this clone: Its target is unknown.

TCRdb's copy holds only in-frame clones and misses some; the assay was immunoSEQ multiplex PCR. The sample records about 24,000 clones, approximately 80% being singletons. Every patient relapsed after autologous stem cell transplantation, and brentuximab vedotin exposure varied. The CDR3 totals 15 residues. Germline loops: CDR1 SNHLY, CDR2 FYNNEI. The ends were cut back, 4 bases at V and 4 bases at J, with 13 bases in the middle. The sample here was peripheral blood mononuclear cells (PBMCs), taken before the second cycle of nivolumab. This clonotype originated in a human donor with classical Hodgkin lymphoma. The V gene is TRBV2, the J gene TRBJ2-2; D is unresolved. The CDR3 DNA reads TGTGCCAGCAGTGTGAGACTCTCGGCCACCGGGGAGCTGTTTTTT. It codes for CASSVRLSATGELFF.